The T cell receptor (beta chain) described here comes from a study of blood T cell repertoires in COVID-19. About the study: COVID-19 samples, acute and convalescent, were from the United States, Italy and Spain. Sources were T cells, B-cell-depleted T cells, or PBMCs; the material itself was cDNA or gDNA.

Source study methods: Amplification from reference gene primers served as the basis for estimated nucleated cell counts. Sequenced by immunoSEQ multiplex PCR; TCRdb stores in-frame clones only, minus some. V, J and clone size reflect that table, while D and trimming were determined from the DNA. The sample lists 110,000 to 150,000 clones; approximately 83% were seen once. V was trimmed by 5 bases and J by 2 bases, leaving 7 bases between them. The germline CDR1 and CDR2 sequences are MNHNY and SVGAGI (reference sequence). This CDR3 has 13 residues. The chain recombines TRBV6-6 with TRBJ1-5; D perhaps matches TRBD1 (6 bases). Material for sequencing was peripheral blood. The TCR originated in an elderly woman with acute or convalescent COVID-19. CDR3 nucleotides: TGTGCCAGCAGTCGACAGGGCAATCAGCCCCAGCATTTT. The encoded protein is CASSRQGNQPQHF.